A selection of T cell receptor beta chains follows, all from one sample in a study of CD8 T cells in ankylosing spondylitis. MiXCR, run by TCRdb on the 5' RACE reads, gives a single entry per CDR3 protein. The table records over 400,000 distinct CDR3 sequences, 26% of them present only once. The source material was blood, either unsorted or a sorted T cell fraction (not recorded which). The source of these receptors is a male donor with ankylosing spondylitis. Each CDR3 is given with its conserved first and last residue. Fields, in order: V gene, clone size, J gene, D gene, CDR3 DNA, CDR3 protein. A D gene is named only where the DNA matches it firmly. Clone size is stated in some rows and not others, as once, few, many or a class when expanded.

v_call: TRBV5-1
clone_size: -
j_call: TRBJ1-5
d_call: -
cdr3_nt: TGCGCCAGCAGCTTGACTGGGGCAGAGGGCCAGCCCCAGCATTTT
cdr3_aa: CASSLTGAEGQPQHF

v_call: TRBV4-2
clone_size: few
j_call: TRBJ2-2
d_call: TRBD2
cdr3_nt: TGTGCCAGCAGCCAAGCACTAGCGGGAGGCGCCGGGGAGCTGTTTTTT
cdr3_aa: CASSQALAGGAGELFF

v_call: TRBV5-1
clone_size: -
j_call: TRBJ1-1
d_call: -
cdr3_nt: TGCGCCAGCAGCCTCGACCCGGGGACACCGAACACTGAAGCTTTCTTT
cdr3_aa: CASSLDPGTPNTEAFF

v_call: TRBV20-1
clone_size: few
j_call: TRBJ2-1
d_call: TRBD2
cdr3_nt: TGCAGTACCTGGACTAGTTCATACAATGAGCAGTTCTTC
cdr3_aa: CSTWTSSYNEQFF

v_call: TRBV20-1
clone_size: -
j_call: TRBJ2-1
d_call: -
cdr3_nt: TGCAGTGCTAGTCAAGGCGAGCAGTTCTTC
cdr3_aa: CSASQGEQFF

v_call: TRBV20-1
clone_size: few
j_call: TRBJ1-2
d_call: -
cdr3_nt: TGCAGTGCTAGAGATCCACAGCTCTATGGCTACACCTTC
cdr3_aa: CSARDPQLYGYTF

v_call: TRBV11-2
clone_size: -
j_call: TRBJ2-2
d_call: -
cdr3_nt: TGTGCCAGCAGCTTATACGGGGGAGTGTTCACCGGGGAGCTGTTTTTT
cdr3_aa: CASSLYGGVFTGELFF

v_call: TRBV20-1
clone_size: -
j_call: TRBJ2-3
d_call: -
cdr3_nt: TGCAGTCAAGGGGGGGCTTATTACGATACGCAGTATTTT
cdr3_aa: CSQGGAYYDTQYF

v_call: TRBV12-3/TRBV12-4
clone_size: -
j_call: TRBJ1-1
d_call: -
cdr3_nt: TGTGCCAGCAGTTTAGCGGAGGCGATCGAAAGGGGCACTGAAGCTTTCTTT
cdr3_aa: CASSLAEAIERGTEAFF

v_call: TRBV18
clone_size: -
j_call: TRBJ2-1
d_call: -
cdr3_nt: TGTGCCAGCTCACGCCGGGGGCAGAGCTCCTACAATGAGCAGTTCTTC
cdr3_aa: CASSRRGQSSYNEQFF

v_call: TRBV5-1
clone_size: -
j_call: TRBJ1-1
d_call: -
cdr3_nt: TGCGCCAGCAGCATGAGCTCGGGCGTGAACACTGAAGCTTTCTTT
cdr3_aa: CASSMSSGVNTEAFF